The present TCR beta chain was sequenced within a study of blood T cell repertoires in COVID-19. Whole-study context: Samples came from the United States, Italy and Spain, spanning acute and convalescent COVID-19. In each case, the material was cDNA or gDNA derived from T cells, B-cell-depleted T cells, or PBMCs.

Looked up from germline, CDR1 is SGHTA and CDR2 is FQGTGA. The V end lost 8 bases, the J end lost 0 bases, and 10 bases lay between the germline ends. The CDR3 spans 14 residues. The data were produced by immunoSEQ multiplex PCR, yet TCRdb's version contains in-frame clones alone and is incomplete. This repertoire shows 99,000 or so clones, roughly 87% found once; its top ten account for around 4%. Sequencing input: peripheral blood. This TCR derives from a man in his fifties or sixties with acute or convalescent COVID-19. This chain links TRBV7-3 with TRBJ2-2; D not resolved. The CDR3 spells CASRFAANTGELFF. As DNA, the CDR3 is TGTGCCAGCCGGTTCGCGGCGAACACCGGGGAGCTGTTTTTT.